A single sample is the source of the 20 T cell receptor beta chains below, sequenced in a study of CD8 T cells in Susac syndrome. An input of roughly 0.45 to 1 ug of RNA was subjected to reverse transcription using random hexamers. TCRdb reprocessed the immunoSEQ multiplex PCR reads via MiXCR and lists one record per CDR3 protein. The repertoire holds 160,000 or so distinct CDR3 sequences, with under 95% as singletons. The specimen sequenced was CD4+ T cells from PBMCs. Source of these receptors: a human donor in good health.

The V gene is TRBV29-1, the J gene TRBJ1-5; D is uncertain. The length of the CDR3 is 13 residues. The germline V gene has CDR1 SQVTM and CDR2 ANQGSEA. V was cut by 6 bases and J by 5 bases, with 14 bases left in between. In DNA, the CDR3 is TGCAGCGTCCAAGAAGGGCTCCATCAGCCCCAGCATTTT. This translates into CSVQEGLHQPQHF.

The V gene is TRBV25-1, the J gene TRBJ2-2; 9 positions agree with TRBD1. The CDR3 length is 15 residues. V lost 5 bases, J lost 6 bases, and 7 bases stayed unmatched. The germline V gene has CDR1 MGHDK and CDR2 SYGVNS. The CDR3 DNA reads TGTGCCAGCAGTCCCCGGACAGGGGAGGCCGGGGAGCTGTTTTTT. As protein: CASSPRTGEAGELFF.

The genes are TRBV20-1 and TRBJ2-7; 10 nucleotides align to TRBD2. The CDR3 has 14 amino acids. CDR1 DFQATT and CDR2 SNEGSKA come from the germline V gene (reference sequence). Unmatched junction bases numbered 4, after V lost 0 bases and J lost 5 bases. This CDR3 reads CSARDPSGSDEQYF. CDR3 nucleotides: TGCAGTGCTAGAGATCCTAGCGGGAGCGACGAGCAGTACTTC.

This chain joins TRBV5-1 and TRBJ2-7; D ambiguous. The V and J ends lost 2 bases and 2 bases respectively, with 8 bases between them. Germline CDR1 SGHRS, CDR2 YFSETQ. This CDR3 has 13 residues. In DNA form, the CDR3 reads TGCGCCAGCAGCTTAAGCAGCCCCTACGAGCAGTACTTC. It translates to CASSLSSPYEQYF.

The CDR3 DNA reads as TGCGCCAGCAGCCAACTTTCGGACAGGGCCAATGAGCAGTTCTTC. Translating gives CASSQLSDRANEQFF. This sequence joins TRBV4-3 and TRBJ2-1; 8 nucleotides agree with TRBD1. Germline-derived CDR1 and CDR2 are LGHNA and YSLEER. V gave up 2 bases and J gave up 6 bases; unmatched junction bases: 6. The CDR3 is 15 residues long.

V gene TRBV11-2 combines with J gene TRBJ2-1; D might be TRBD2 (6 bases). CDR3 length: 15 amino acids. Trimming removed 2 bases at V and 1 base at J, with 9 bases between. The germline V gene has CDR1 SGHAT and CDR2 FQNNGV. CDR3 nucleotide sequence: TGTGCCAGCAGCTTATCGGGGGTTTCCTACAATGAGCAGTTCTTC. Translation: CASSLSGVSYNEQFF.

The rearrangement joins TRBV27 to TRBJ2-3; the match to TRBD2 covers 7 bases. Trimming took 7 bases from V and 2 from J; bases not matched to a gene: 15. CDR1 and CDR2 (germline): MNHEY, SMNVEV (reference sequence). The CDR3 has 17 residues. The CDR3 DNA is TGTGCCAGCATAAGGTGGTCGGCGCGGGGGATCACAGATACGCAGTATTTT. This translates into CASIRWSARGITDTQYF.

The chain carries TRBV4-2 and TRBJ2-1; 9 nucleotides align to TRBD1. Germline V gene sequence: CDR1 LGHNA, CDR2 YNFKEQ. This CDR3 has 16 residues. V shed 0 bases and J 7 bases; nucleotides not matched to a gene: 7. CDR3 DNA sequence: TGTGCCAGCAGCCAAGATCCGGGACAGGGTCATAATGAGCAGTTCTTC. Its translation is CASSQDPGQGHNEQFF.

The chain has TRBV7-6 and TRBJ1-2; D is undetermined. The CDR3 runs 14 residues. Trimming took off 1 base at V and 2 bases at J, with 8 bases between the two ends. Germline-derived CDR1 and CDR2 are SGHVS and FNYEAQ. The CDR3 protein is CASSLDGSNYGYTF. As DNA, the CDR3 is TGTGCCAGCAGCTTAGACGGGTCCAACTATGGCTACACCTTC. Full variable domain (remainder filled in from reference TRBV7-6 and TRBJ1-2): GAGVSQSPRYKVTKRGQDVALRCDPISGHVSLYWYRQALGQGPEFLTYFNYEAQQDKSGLPNDRFSAERPEGSISTLTIQRTEQRDSAMYRCASSLDGSNYGYTFGSGTRLTVV.

This chain connects TRBV9 to TRBJ2-2; D might be TRBD1 (6 bases). V was clipped by 0 bases and J by 0 bases, with 12 bases between them. The CDR3 extends over 17 amino acids. CDR1 and CDR2 (germline): SGDLS, YYNGEE. The CDR3 is CASSVGQGLANTGELFF. The CDR3 bases are TGTGCCAGCAGCGTAGGGCAGGGGCTGGCGAACACCGGGGAGCTGTTTTTT.

The gene calls are TRBV20-1 and TRBJ2-7; 12 positions match TRBD2. Per the germline V gene, CDR1 is DFQATT and CDR2 is SNEGSKA (reference sequence). With 0 bases clipped from V and 3 bases from J, the junction kept 6 bases outside the gene matches. The CDR3 runs 16 residues. The CDR3 DNA reads TGCAGTGCTAGAGATCTCACTAGCGGGGGGTACTACGAGCAGTACTTC. Encoded protein: CSARDLTSGGYYEQYF.

This clonotype is a singleton in its sample. In nucleotides, the CDR3 is TGTGCCAGCAGCTTGTTACACAGCTACAATGAGCAGTTCTTC. This sequence encodes CASSLLHSYNEQFF. The chain has TRBV5-6 and TRBJ2-1; D gene unclear. This CDR3 contains 14 residues. The germline V gene has CDR1 SGHDT and CDR2 YYEEEE. V was cut by 1 base and J by 3 bases, with 8 bases left in between.

The V and J genes are TRBV18 and TRBJ2-5; D is perhaps TRBD1 or TRBD2 (5 bases each). CDR1 is KGHSH, CDR2 LQKENI, per germline. The CDR3 is 16 residues long. V dropped 6 bases and J dropped 3 bases, with 20 bases sitting between them. CDR3 loop: CASSSSGPGTEETQYF. DNA of the CDR3: TGTGCCAGCTCCTCCTCCGGTCCGGGGACGGAAGAGACCCAGTACTTC.

The chain carries TRBV2 and TRBJ2-1; no firm D call. V was cut by 7 bases and J by 2 bases, with 9 bases left in between. Germline V gene data show CDR1 as SNHLY and CDR2 as FYNNEI. The CDR3 extends over 13 amino acids. The CDR3 sequence: CASNNEPYNEQFF. DNA of the CDR3: TGTGCCAGCAATAACGAACCCTACAATGAGCAGTTCTTC.

The V call is TRBV10-3, the J call TRBJ1-6; 8 nucleotides agree with TRBD1. The V gene's germline CDR1 is ENHRY and CDR2 SYGVKD. V trimming: 11 bases; J trimming: 7 bases; junction bases outside the gene matches: 7. CDR3 length: 13 amino acids. CDR3 region: CASETGENSPLHF. DNA for the CDR3: TGTGCCTCAGAGACAGGGGAGAATTCACCCCTCCACTTT.

The chain links TRBV9 to TRBJ1-1, with D unclear. The germline gives CDR1 SGDLS, CDR2 YYNGEE. The CDR3 covers 14 residues. V gave up 7 bases and J gave up 1 base, with 14 bases separating them. CDR3 coding DNA: TGTGCCAGCTCCACCGGTCCCCGGAACACTGAAGCTTTCTTT. This gives the protein CASSTGPRNTEAFF. Full variable domain (rest looked up from reference TRBV9 and TRBJ1-1): DSGVTQTPKHLITATGQRVTLRCSPRSGDLSVYWYQQSLDQGLQFLIQYYNGEERAKGNILERFSAQQFPDLHSELNLSSLELGDSALYFCASSTGPRNTEAFFGQGTRLTVV.

The chain is built from TRBV13 and TRBJ1-6; 7 positions agree with TRBD1. Germline V gene sequence: CDR1 PRHDT, CDR2 FYEKMQ (reference sequence). V lost 4 bases and J lost 7; bases outside the gene matches: 4. This CDR3 contains 14 residues. The CDR3 protein is CASSYTGVNSPLHF. CDR3 DNA sequence: TGTGCCAGCAGCTACACAGGGGTGAATTCACCCCTCCACTTT.

The chain recombines TRBV7-7 with TRBJ2-1; D is uncertain. CDR3 length: 15 residues. The germline gives CDR1 SSHAT, CDR2 FNYEAQ (reference sequence). V lost 5 bases and J lost 1, with 12 bases in between. CDR3 sequence: CASSPSWRSYNEQFF. The CDR3 region has the DNA TGTGCCAGCAGCCCCTCGTGGCGGTCCTACAATGAGCAGTTCTTC.

This clonotype appeared once. The chain is built from TRBV19 and TRBJ1-2; 8 bases are a match to TRBD1. CDR3 length equals 11 residues. CDR1 is LNHDA, CDR2 SQIVND, per germline (reference sequence). The V segment lost 8 bases and the J segment 7 bases; nucleotides outside the gene matches: 3. CDR3 bases: TGTGCCAGTGACAGGGGAGGTGGCTACACCTTC. It encodes CASDRGGGYTF.

The chain employs TRBV2 and TRBJ1-5, with D perhaps matching TRBD1 (5 bases). The germline V and J ends were trimmed by 6 bases and 3 bases, with 15 bases remaining between them. Germline CDR1 SNHLY, CDR2 FYNNEI. This CDR3 has 15 amino acids. This chain's CDR3 is CASSVTQGNNQPQHF. In nucleotides, the CDR3 is TGTGCCAGCAGCGTCACCCAGGGAAACAATCAGCCCCAGCATTTT.